This is a list of T cell receptor beta chains from one sample in a study of Graves' ophthalmopathy and Graves' hyperthyroidism. From the multiplex PCR reads, TCRdb called clonotypes with MiXCR, one entry per CDR3 protein. The data show roughly 400,000 distinct CDR3 sequences, about 16% seen once. The specimen was peripheral blood. The receptors derive from a woman between 18 and 29 years old with stable Graves' hyperthyroidism. Each CDR3 is given with its conserved first and last residue. D genes are given only for firm matches. A row's size may be missing; if present it is once, few, many or a size class.

J: TRBJ1-1
size: many
D: .
V: TRBV12-5
CDR3: CASGLNPISAEAFF
DNA: TGTGCTAGTGGTTTGAACCCCATCTCGGCTGAAGCTTTCTTT

J: TRBJ1-5
size: many
D: .
V: TRBV24-1
CDR3: CATGRDGNQPQHF
DNA: TGTGCCACCGGCCGGGACGGCAATCAGCCCCAGCATTTT

J: TRBJ2-7
size: few
D: .
V: TRBV5-1
CDR3: CASSLDSVRGYEQYF
DNA: TGCGCCAGCAGCTTGGATAGTGTCAGGGGCTACGAGCAGTACTTC

J: TRBJ2-7
size: many
D: .
V: TRBV7-2
CDR3: CASSYIRRTDEQYF
DNA: TGTGCCAGCAGCTACATCCGGAGGACAGACGAGCAGTACTTC

J: TRBJ2-5
size: many
D: .
V: TRBV6-1
CDR3: CASSEEPSLQETQYF
DNA: TGTGCCAGCAGTGAAGAACCGTCCCTCCAAGAGACCCAGTACTTC

J: TRBJ1-5
size: many
D: TRBD1
V: TRBV11-2
CDR3: CASSPSTGGGNQPQHF
DNA: TGTGCCAGCAGCCCATCTACAGGGGGCGGCAATCAGCCCCAGCATTTT

J: TRBJ2-7
size: many
D: .
V: TRBV7-3
CDR3: CASSLSPGPYEQYF
DNA: TGTGCCAGCAGCTTATCTCCAGGGCCCTACGAGCAGTACTTC

J: TRBJ2-3
size: few
D: TRBD1
V: TRBV27
CDR3: CASSLHRDRVTDTQYF
DNA: TGTGCCAGCAGTTTGCACCGGGACAGGGTCACAGATACGCAGTATTTT

J: TRBJ1-5
size: few
D: TRBD1
V: TRBV19
CDR3: CASSTSGQGYQPQHF
DNA: TGTGCCAGTAGTACCTCGGGACAGGGGTATCAGCCCCAGCATTTT

J: TRBJ1-2
size: .
D: .
V: TRBV4-2
CDR3: CASSQDVTGTGLFDTF
DNA: TGTGCCAGCAGCCAAGATGTTACCGGGACGGGACTTTTTGACACCTTC

J: TRBJ1-5
size: few
D: TRBD1
V: TRBV4-1
CDR3: CASSPRLGQGNYQPQHF
DNA: TGCGCCAGCAGCCCGAGGCTAGGACAGGGAAACTATCAGCCCCAGCATTTT

J: TRBJ2-7
size: many
D: .
V: TRBV14
CDR3: CASSQEIRRPSYEQYF
DNA: TGTGCCAGCAGCCAAGAAATTCGCAGGCCCTCCTACGAGCAGTACTTC

J: TRBJ1-1
size: .
D: .
V: TRBV6-1
CDR3: CASSEWAIEDTEAFF
DNA: TGTGCCAGCAGTGAATGGGCCATCGAGGACACTGAAGCTTTCTTT

J: TRBJ1-2
size: .
D: .
V: TRBV11-2
CDR3: CASSLEQGSLYGYTF
DNA: TGTGCCAGCAGCTTAGAACAGGGTTCTCTCTATGGCTACACCTTC

J: TRBJ1-1
size: many
D: .
V: TRBV7-8
CDR3: CASRTVGEAFF
DNA: TGTGCCAGCCGGACGGTAGGCGAAGCTTTCTTT

J: TRBJ2-4
size: many
D: TRBD1
V: TRBV12-3/TRBV12-4
CDR3: CASSLDSWTGRAKNIKYF
DNA: TGTGCCAGCAGTTTAGACAGCTGGACAGGGAGAGCCAAAAACATTAAGTACTTC

J: TRBJ2-4
size: many
D: .
V: TRBV2
CDR3: CASSVGVSGSQYF
DNA: TGTGCCAGCAGTGTTGGGGTTTCCGGTTCGCAGTACTTC

J: TRBJ2-4
size: few
D: .
V: TRBV10-3
CDR3: CAISELGGRAKNIQYF
DNA: TGTGCCATCAGTGAGTTGGGAGGAAGAGCCAAAAACATTCAGTACTTC

J: TRBJ2-4
size: many
D: .
V: TRBV28
CDR3: CASRQRGPPRLDIQYF
DNA: TGTGCCAGCAGACAGAGGGGACCTCCGAGACTCGACATTCAGTACTTC

J: TRBJ2-2
size: .
D: TRBD1
V: TRBV11-2
CDR3: CASSLASTGTGGRTGELFF
DNA: TGTGCCAGCAGCTTGGCATCTACCGGGACAGGGGGAAGGACCGGGGAGCTGTTTTTT

J: TRBJ2-7
size: .
D: TRBD2
V: TRBV12-3/TRBV12-4
CDR3: CASMGFSGLAGNSYEQYF
DNA: TGTGCCAGCATGGGGTTCTCCGGACTAGCGGGGAACTCCTACGAGCAGTACTTC

J: TRBJ1-2
size: many
D: .
V: TRBV2
CDR3: CASTATAGYTF
DNA: TGTGCCAGCACCGCGACAGCTGGCTACACCTTC

J: TRBJ1-1
size: few
D: .
V: TRBV6-2/TRBV6-3
CDR3: CASSYRGSYTEAFF
DNA: TGTGCCAGCAGTTACAGGGGGTCCTACACTGAAGCTTTCTTT

J: TRBJ1-1
size: many
D: .
V: TRBV7-8
CDR3: CASSLSLGDTEAFF
DNA: TGTGCCAGCAGCTTATCTTTGGGTGACACTGAAGCTTTCTTT

J: TRBJ2-2
size: .
D: TRBD2
V: TRBV7-2
CDR3: CAISLGRGNTGELFF
DNA: TGTGCCATCAGCCTAGGGAGGGGGAACACCGGGGAGCTGTTTTTT

J: TRBJ2-4
size: .
D: TRBD1
V: TRBV6-2/TRBV6-3
CDR3: CASSYDRDRGGLNVDKYF
DNA: TGTGCCAGCAGTTATGACCGGGACAGGGGGGGATTGAATGTTGATAAGTACTTC

J: TRBJ1-2
size: many
D: TRBD1
V: TRBV5-1
CDR3: CASSLKGQGLANYGYTF
DNA: TGCGCCAGCAGCTTAAAAGGACAGGGCCTAGCTAACTATGGCTACACCTTC

J: TRBJ1-1
size: many
D: .
V: TRBV11-3
CDR3: CASSVPNTEAFF
DNA: TGTGCCAGCAGCGTCCCCAACACTGAAGCTTTCTTT

J: TRBJ1-5
size: many
D: .
V: TRBV6-1
CDR3: CASSGAGGPGQPQHF
DNA: TGTGCCAGCAGTGGGGCCGGAGGGCCAGGACAGCCCCAGCATTTT

J: TRBJ1-2
size: many
D: .
V: TRBV6-2/TRBV6-3
CDR3: CASSYQGKYGYTF
DNA: TGTGCCAGCAGTTACCAAGGGAAGTATGGCTACACCTTC

J: TRBJ2-6
size: many
D: .
V: TRBV11-2
CDR3: CASSSHRVGPGANVLTF
DNA: TGTGCCAGCAGCTCTCACAGGGTTGGACCTGGGGCCAACGTCCTGACTTTC

J: TRBJ1-2
size: many
D: .
V: TRBV5-1
CDR3: CASSFNQGGFYGYTF
DNA: TGCGCCAGCAGCTTTAATCAAGGGGGATTCTATGGCTACACCTTC

J: TRBJ2-6
size: .
D: TRBD1
V: TRBV15
CDR3: CATRPGDRILSGANVLTF
DNA: TGTGCCACCAGGCCCGGGGACAGGATTCTCTCTGGGGCCAACGTCCTGACTTTC

J: TRBJ1-5
size: many
D: .
V: TRBV6-5
CDR3: CASRRGVNQPQHF
DNA: TGTGCCAGCAGACGCGGGGTAAATCAGCCCCAGCATTTT

J: TRBJ2-5
size: few
D: TRBD2
V: TRBV20-1
CDR3: CSARETGGVWKTQYF
DNA: TGCAGTGCTAGAGAAACCGGGGGGGTTTGGAAGACCCAGTACTTC

J: TRBJ1-1
size: many
D: .
V: TRBV10-3
CDR3: CAISARPMREAFF
DNA: TGTGCCATCAGTGCAAGGCCTATGAGGGAAGCTTTCTTT

J: TRBJ2-5
size: many
D: TRBD2
V: TRBV12-3/TRBV12-4
CDR3: CASSSGGAETQYF
DNA: TGTGCCAGCAGCTCGGGGGGGGCGGAGACCCAGTACTTC

J: TRBJ2-5
size: many
D: .
V: TRBV29-1
CDR3: CSTRRLAETQYF
DNA: TGCAGCACCCGGCGGCTAGCGGAGACCCAGTACTTC

J: TRBJ2-7
size: many
D: TRBD1
V: TRBV19
CDR3: CASSMAGQGKGFWDEQYF
DNA: TGTGCCAGTAGTATGGCGGGACAGGGGAAGGGTTTCTGGGACGAGCAGTACTTC

J: TRBJ2-7
size: many
D: .
V: TRBV9
CDR3: CASSVAPDGFYEQYF
DNA: TGTGCCAGCAGCGTAGCGCCGGATGGGTTTTACGAGCAGTACTTC

J: TRBJ2-7
size: many
D: .
V: TRBV2
CDR3: CASAVPYEQYF
DNA: TGTGCCAGCGCGGTTCCCTACGAGCAGTACTTC

J: TRBJ1-2
size: .
D: .
V: TRBV9
CDR3: CASSDAGGSRDGYTF
DNA: TGTGCCAGCAGTGATGCGGGCGGTTCCAGAGATGGCTACACCTTC

J: TRBJ2-7
size: many
D: TRBD2
V: TRBV19
CDR3: CASSTSGGGDYEQYF
DNA: TGTGCCAGTAGCACAAGCGGGGGGGGTGACTACGAGCAGTACTTC

J: TRBJ1-6
size: .
D: .
V: TRBV10-2
CDR3: CASSIGGESPLHF
DNA: TGCGCCAGCAGTATCGGGGGCGAATCACCCCTCCACTTT

J: TRBJ1-2
size: many
D: .
V: TRBV19
CDR3: CASSIVQGGYGYTF
DNA: TGTGCCAGTAGTATAGTACAGGGTGGCTATGGCTACACCTTC

J: TRBJ1-1
size: many
D: .
V: TRBV9
CDR3: CASSVAHRNAEAFF
DNA: TGTGCCAGCAGCGTAGCGCACAGGAACGCTGAAGCTTTCTTT

J: TRBJ1-5
size: many
D: .
V: TRBV7-8
CDR3: CASSLGRAGINQPQHF
DNA: TGTGCCAGCAGCTTAGGGCGGGCCGGAATAAATCAGCCCCAGCATTTT

J: TRBJ2-6
size: many
D: .
V: TRBV6-1
CDR3: CASSVVTRSGANVLTF
DNA: TGTGCCAGCAGTGTGGTCACACGCTCTGGGGCCAACGTCCTGACTTTC

J: TRBJ2-7
size: many
D: .
V: TRBV12-3/TRBV12-4
CDR3: CASSLGAEQYF
DNA: TGTGCCAGCAGTTTGGGGGCCGAGCAGTACTTC

J: TRBJ2-3
size: many
D: TRBD2
V: TRBV10-3
CDR3: CAISVTSGASDTQYF
DNA: TGTGCCATCAGTGTGACTAGCGGGGCCTCAGATACGCAGTATTTT

J: TRBJ1-2
size: few
D: .
V: TRBV24-1
CDR3: CATSDFLPRTGYGYTF
DNA: TGTGCCACCAGTGATTTCCTGCCCCGGACGGGCTATGGCTACACCTTC

J: TRBJ2-7
size: many
D: .
V: TRBV12-3/TRBV12-4
CDR3: CASSFAGAASYEQYF
DNA: TGTGCCAGCAGTTTTGCGGGGGCCGCGTCCTACGAGCAGTACTTC

J: TRBJ2-7
size: many
D: TRBD1
V: TRBV6-2/TRBV6-3
CDR3: CASSPTGTLYEQYF
DNA: TGTGCCAGCAGTCCGACAGGGACCCTTTACGAGCAGTACTTC

J: TRBJ2-6
size: few
D: .
V: TRBV19
CDR3: CASSNGDSSGANVLTF
DNA: TGTGCCAGTAGTAATGGAGACAGCTCTGGGGCCAACGTCCTGACTTTC

J: TRBJ1-1
size: many
D: .
V: TRBV13
CDR3: CASSWGRGTEAFF
DNA: TGTGCCAGCAGCTGGGGACGCGGCACTGAAGCTTTCTTT

J: TRBJ1-5
size: many
D: .
V: TRBV15
CDR3: CATSGRAFNQPQHF
DNA: TGTGCCACCAGCGGCCGGGCCTTCAATCAGCCCCAGCATTTT

J: TRBJ1-3
size: many
D: .
V: TRBV27
CDR3: CVSSLYELRNTIYF
DNA: TGTGTCAGCAGTTTATACGAACTTAGAAACACCATATATTTT